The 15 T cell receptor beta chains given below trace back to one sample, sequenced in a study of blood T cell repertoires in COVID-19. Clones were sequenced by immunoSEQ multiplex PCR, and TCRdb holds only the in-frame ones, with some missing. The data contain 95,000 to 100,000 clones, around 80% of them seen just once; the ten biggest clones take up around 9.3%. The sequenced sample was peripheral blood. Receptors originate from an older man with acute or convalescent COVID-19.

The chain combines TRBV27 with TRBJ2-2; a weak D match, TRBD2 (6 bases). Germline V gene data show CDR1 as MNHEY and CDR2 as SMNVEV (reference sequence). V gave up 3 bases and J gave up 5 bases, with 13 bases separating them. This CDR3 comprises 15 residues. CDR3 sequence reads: CASSFGGRITGELFF. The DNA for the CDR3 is TGTGCCAGCAGTTTTGGGGGGAGGATAACCGGGGAGCTGTTTTTT.

CDR3 region: CASSQDRGFNQPQHF. CDR3 nucleotide sequence: TGTGCCAGCAGCCAGGACAGAGGCTTCAATCAGCCCCAGCATTTT. The chain uses TRBV6-5 and TRBJ1-5; TRBD1 might be the D (6 bases). The CDR3 covers 15 residues. Germline values: CDR1 MNHEY, CDR2 SVGAGI. Trimming left V 6 bases short and J 3 bases short, with 15 bases between.

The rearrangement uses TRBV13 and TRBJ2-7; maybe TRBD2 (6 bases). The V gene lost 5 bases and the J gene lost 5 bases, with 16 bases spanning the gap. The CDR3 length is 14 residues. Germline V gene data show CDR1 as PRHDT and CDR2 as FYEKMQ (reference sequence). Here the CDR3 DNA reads TGTGCCAGCAGCCTGGGGGGTACTAACCACGAGCAGTACTTC. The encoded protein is CASSLGGTNHEQYF. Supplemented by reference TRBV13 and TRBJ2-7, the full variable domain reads AAGVIQSPRHLIKEKRETATLKCYPIPRHDTVYWYQQGPGQDPQFLISFYEKMQSDKGSIPDRFSAQQFSDYHSELNMSSLELGDSALYFCASSLGGTNHEQYFGPGTRLTVT.

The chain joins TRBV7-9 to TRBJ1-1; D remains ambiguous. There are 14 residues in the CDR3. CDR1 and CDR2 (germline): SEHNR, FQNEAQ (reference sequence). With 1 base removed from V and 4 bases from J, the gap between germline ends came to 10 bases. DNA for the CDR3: TGTGCCAGCAGCTTAGTAAATCGGGGCACTGAAGCTTTCTTT. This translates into CASSLVNRGTEAFF.

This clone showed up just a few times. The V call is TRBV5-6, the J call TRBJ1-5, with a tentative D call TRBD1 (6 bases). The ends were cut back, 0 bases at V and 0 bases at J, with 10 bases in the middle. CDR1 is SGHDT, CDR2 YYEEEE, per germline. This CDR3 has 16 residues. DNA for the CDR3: TGTGCCAGCAGCTTGGGTGGGACATTTAGCAATCAGCCCCAGCATTTT. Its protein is CASSLGGTFSNQPQHF.

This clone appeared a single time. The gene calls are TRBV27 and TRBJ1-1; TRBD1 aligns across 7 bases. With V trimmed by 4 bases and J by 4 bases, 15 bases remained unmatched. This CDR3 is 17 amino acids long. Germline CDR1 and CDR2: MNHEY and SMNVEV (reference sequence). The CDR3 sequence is CASSSRGQAGGFTEAFF. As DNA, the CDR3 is TGTGCCAGCAGTTCCCGAGGACAGGCGGGGGGGTTCACTGAAGCTTTCTTT.

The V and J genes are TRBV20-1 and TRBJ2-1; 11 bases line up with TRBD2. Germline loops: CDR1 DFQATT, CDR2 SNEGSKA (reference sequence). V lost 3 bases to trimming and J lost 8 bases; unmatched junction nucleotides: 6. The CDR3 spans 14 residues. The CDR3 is CSASSGRASDEQFF. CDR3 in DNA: TGCAGTGCTAGTAGCGGGAGGGCCAGCGATGAGCAGTTCTTC.

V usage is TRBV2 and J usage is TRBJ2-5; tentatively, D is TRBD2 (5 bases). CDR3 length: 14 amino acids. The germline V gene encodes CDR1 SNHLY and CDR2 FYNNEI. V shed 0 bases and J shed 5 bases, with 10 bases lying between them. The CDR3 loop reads CASSEALRRETQYF. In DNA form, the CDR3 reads TGTGCCAGCAGTGAAGCTTTGAGGAGGGAGACCCAGTACTTC.

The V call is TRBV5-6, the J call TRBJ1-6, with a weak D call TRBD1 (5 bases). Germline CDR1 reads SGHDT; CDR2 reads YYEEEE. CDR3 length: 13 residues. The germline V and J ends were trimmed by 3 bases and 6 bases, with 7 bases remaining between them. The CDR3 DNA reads TGTGCCAGCAGCTCAGGGCCTAATTCACCCCTCCACTTT. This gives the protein CASSSGPNSPLHF.

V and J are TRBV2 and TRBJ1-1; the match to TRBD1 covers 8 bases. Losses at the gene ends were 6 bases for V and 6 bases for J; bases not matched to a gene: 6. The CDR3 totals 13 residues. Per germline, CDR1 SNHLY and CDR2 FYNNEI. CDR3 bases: TGTGCCAGCAGGGCACAGGGGGAACCTGAAGCTTTCTTT. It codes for CASRAQGEPEAFF.

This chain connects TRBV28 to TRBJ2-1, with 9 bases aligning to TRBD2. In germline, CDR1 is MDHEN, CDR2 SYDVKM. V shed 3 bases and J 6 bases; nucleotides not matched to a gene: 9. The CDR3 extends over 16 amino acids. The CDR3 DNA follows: TGTGCCAGCAGTTTCCCACGTAGCGGGGGTTCCAATGAGCAGTTCTTC. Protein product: CASSFPRSGGSNEQFF.

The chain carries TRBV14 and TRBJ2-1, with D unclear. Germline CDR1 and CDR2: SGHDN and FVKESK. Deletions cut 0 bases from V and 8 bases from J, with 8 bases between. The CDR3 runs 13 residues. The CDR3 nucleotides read TGTGCCAGCAGCCAAGATGAGCTGTATGAGCAGTTCTTC. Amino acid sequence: CASSQDELYEQFF.

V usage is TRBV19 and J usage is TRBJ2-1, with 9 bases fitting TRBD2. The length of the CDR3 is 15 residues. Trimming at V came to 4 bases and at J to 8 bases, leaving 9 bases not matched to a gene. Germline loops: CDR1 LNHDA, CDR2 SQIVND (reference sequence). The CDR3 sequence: CASSTPRGGRDEQFF. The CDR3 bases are TGTGCCAGTAGTACCCCGCGGGGGGGGCGGGATGAGCAGTTCTTC.

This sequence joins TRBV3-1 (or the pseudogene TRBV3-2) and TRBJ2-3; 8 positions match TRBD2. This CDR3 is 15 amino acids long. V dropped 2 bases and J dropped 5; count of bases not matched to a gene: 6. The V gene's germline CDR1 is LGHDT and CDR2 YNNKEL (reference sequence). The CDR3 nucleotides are TGTGCCAGCAGCCAATTCAGACTAGCGCAAGATACGCAGTATTTT. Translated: CASSQFRLAQDTQYF.

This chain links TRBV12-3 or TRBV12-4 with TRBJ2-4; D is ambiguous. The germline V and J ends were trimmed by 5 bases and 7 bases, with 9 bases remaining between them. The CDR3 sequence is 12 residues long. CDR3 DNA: TGTGCCAGCAGTCATGATACTAACATTCAGTACTTC. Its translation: CASSHDTNIQYF.